These T cell receptor beta chains were read from a single sample in a study of blood T cell repertoires in COVID-19. Sequenced by immunoSEQ multiplex PCR; TCRdb stores in-frame clones only, minus some. The profile shows around 78,000 clones, around nine tenths of them singletons. The sample comprised peripheral blood. The receptor set was obtained from a woman aged 60-70 years with acute or convalescent COVID-19. CDR3s include the opening cysteine and the closing phenylalanine or tryptophan. Clone size is stated in some rows and not others, as once, few, many or a class when expanded.

v_call | clone_size | cdr3_aa
TRBV7-9 | . | CASSRTGNYEQYF
TRBV6-5 | . | CASRKSPGHNYGYTF
TRBV5-1 | . | CASREGAGYGYTF
TRBV28 | . | CASSSPPFRGQNNEQFF
TRBV6-2/TRBV6-3 | once | CASSPTGFNEKLFF
TRBV2 | . | CASNSQTTNEKLFF
TRBV7-2 | . | CASSLLEQETQYF
TRBV11-2 | . | CASSSPTGTGHEKLFF
TRBV15 | few | CATSSRGADGYTF
TRBV4-2 | . | CASSQDLRGKETQYF
TRBV7-2 | . | CASSLSPGPGNTIYF
TRBV28 | . | CASTGQGAGTFFGTNEKLFF
TRBV9 | . | CASRKAGNSYNEQFF
TRBV28 | . | CASHSGYNSPLHF
TRBV5-4 | once | CASSVQGNNSPLHF
TRBV2 | . | CASRTDRQSNQPQHF
TRBV28 | . | CASSLTASRNTEAFF
TRBV7-2 | . | CASSARGLTSYEQYF
TRBV11-2 | . | CASSIRRGGRYGYTF
TRBV28 | . | CASSSTGGGGYNSPLHF
TRBV4-2 | . | CASSQDQQTGNTIYF
TRBV27 | . | CASSLATGIEETQYF
TRBV5-1 | . | CASSNGQGGTEAFF
TRBV7-3 | . | CASSFDRATEAFF
TRBV28 | . | CASSLSQEGGYTF
TRBV3-1/TRBV3-2 | . | CASSLRTSGANVLTF
TRBV5-6 | . | CASSINRGRLEKLFF
TRBV6-5 | . | CASSYSTVRADTQYF
TRBV7-2 | . | CASSFFRNTEAFF
TRBV7-9 | . | CASSPDAADNPYEQYF
TRBV6-2/TRBV6-3 | . | CASSYTAGRGEQFF
TRBV5-1 | . | CASSLQGAGDGTEAFF
TRBV11-1 | . | CASSSVTDTQYF
TRBV4-2 | . | CASSQGGGGYTF
TRBV30 | once | CAGEAGGPNEQFF
TRBV18 | . | CASSPWQGVREQYF
TRBV5-1 | . | CASSLVSGRGNTGELFF
TRBV7-2 | once | CASSFYSQETQYF
TRBV28 | . | CASSLWGREKLFF
TRBV7-2 | . | CASSSGQGGAFF
TRBV2 | . | CASSENPSPTHNEQFF
TRBV19 | once | CASSMGHQNQPQHF
TRBV20-1 | once | CSASHPAGGQETQYF
TRBV6-2/TRBV6-3 | few | CASSRAGPYGYTF
TRBV11-2 | . | CASSERQGSYEQYF
TRBV15 | . | CATSRDQGAYGYTF
TRBV5-1 | . | CASSPDRAFGEQYF